The T cell receptor (beta chain) under discussion was sequenced for a study of control samples from healthy donors and cancer patients. Clones were read by immunoSEQ multiplex PCR, and TCRdb kept only the in-frame ones, dropping some. The sample has 75,000 to 100,000 clones, roughly 86% seen once. J was trimmed by 8 bases and V by 1 base; bases with no gene match: 20. Germline CDR1 reads SGHRS; CDR2 reads YFSETQ. This CDR3 is built from 18 residues. This clonotype was obtained from a man aged 50 or older in good health. The chain links TRBV5-1 to TRBJ1-2; 7 nucleotides align to TRBD1. The sample taken for sequencing was blood. In DNA, the CDR3 is TGCGCCAGCAGCTTGATCAGGGACAGCGGCATGTCCTTTGGGGGCTACACCTTC. Protein sequence: CASSLIRDSGMSFGGYTF.